This is a list of T cell receptor beta chains from one sample in a study of cytomegalovirus exposure and HLA in healthy donors. TCRdb's table, derived via immunoSEQ multiplex PCR, lists solely in-frame clones and lacks some. Altogether over 200,000 clones are present, more than 70% being singletons, with the ten largest covering about 1.2%. The sample consisted of PBMCs. The receptors were gathered from a human donor in good health. The CDR3 runs from the conserved cysteine through the conserved F or W. The order of the fields is J gene, clone size, V gene, CDR3 length, CDR3 protein. Only part of the rows carry a size: once, few, many, or a class if the clone is expanded.

TRBJ2-1	once	TRBV6-5	15	CASSYSWASYNEQFF
TRBJ2-7	NA	TRBV29-1	15	CSVEDRGRVSYEQYF
TRBJ2-7	once	TRBV19	12	CASSGTEYEQYF
TRBJ2-7	NA	TRBV2	14	CASVTPQGAYEQYF
TRBJ2-7	NA	TRBV25-1	15	CASSEYGGQGSEQYF
TRBJ2-1	NA	TRBV19	17	CASRFTGGLAGDNEQFF
TRBJ2-3	NA	TRBV7-3	16	CASSLMGAGGADTQYF
TRBJ2-7	NA	TRBV28	14	CASSFPQETYEQYF
TRBJ1-2	NA	TRBV7-9	12	CSSEEGDYGYTF
TRBJ2-2	NA	TRBV5-1	17	CASSVRAAGGNTGELFF
TRBJ2-1	NA	TRBV7-3	15	CASSSNGLGGGEQFF
TRBJ2-5	NA	TRBV20-1	10	CSAAEGTQYF
TRBJ2-1	NA	TRBV4-3	16	CASSQEPLAAYNEQFF
TRBJ2-7	NA	TRBV5-1	15	CASSSDRGNLYEQYF
TRBJ1-1	NA	TRBV7-8	13	CASSSGLFTEAFF
TRBJ2-1	NA	TRBV7-7	14	CASSPGLARNEQFF
TRBJ1-3	NA	TRBV30	14	CAWSQGQGADTIYF
TRBJ2-7	NA	TRBV29-1	16	CSVRGRLAGSAYEQYF
TRBJ2-1	NA	TRBV28	17	CASSPNRGRDRYNEQFF
TRBJ2-3	NA	TRBV25-1	15	CASSHTSHSTDTQYF
TRBJ2-5	once	TRBV28	16	CASSLTTVGVEETQYF
TRBJ1-1	NA	TRBV18	16	CASSPPQRDSNTEAFF